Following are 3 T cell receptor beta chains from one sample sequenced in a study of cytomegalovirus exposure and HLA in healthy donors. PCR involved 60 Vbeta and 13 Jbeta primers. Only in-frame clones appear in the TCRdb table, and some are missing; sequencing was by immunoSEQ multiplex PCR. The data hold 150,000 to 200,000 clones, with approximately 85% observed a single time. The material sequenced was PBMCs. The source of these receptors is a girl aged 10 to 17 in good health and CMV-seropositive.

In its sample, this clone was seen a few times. The chain's CDR3 is CASSLDTGYGYTF. CDR3 coding DNA: TGTGCCAGCAGCTTGGATACAGGGTATGGCTACACCTTC. This chain joins TRBV5-5 and TRBJ1-2; tentative D call: TRBD1 (6 bases). This CDR3 contains 13 residues. V dropped 0 bases and J dropped 5 bases, with 8 bases sitting between them. CDR1 and CDR2 from the germline V gene are SGHKS and YYEKEE (reference sequence).

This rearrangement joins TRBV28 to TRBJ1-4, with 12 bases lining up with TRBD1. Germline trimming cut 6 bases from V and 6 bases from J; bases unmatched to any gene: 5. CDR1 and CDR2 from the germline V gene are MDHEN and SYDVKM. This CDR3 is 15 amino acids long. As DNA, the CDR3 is TGTGCCAGCAGGGGACAGGGGGCGGGCGATGAAAAACTGTTTTTT. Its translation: CASRGQGAGDEKLFF.

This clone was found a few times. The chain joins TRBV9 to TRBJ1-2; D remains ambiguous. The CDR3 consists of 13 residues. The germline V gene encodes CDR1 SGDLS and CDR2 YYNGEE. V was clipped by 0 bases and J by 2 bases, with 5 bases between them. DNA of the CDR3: TGTGCCAGCAGCGTAGACCTAAACTATGGCTACACCTTC. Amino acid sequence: CASSVDLNYGYTF.